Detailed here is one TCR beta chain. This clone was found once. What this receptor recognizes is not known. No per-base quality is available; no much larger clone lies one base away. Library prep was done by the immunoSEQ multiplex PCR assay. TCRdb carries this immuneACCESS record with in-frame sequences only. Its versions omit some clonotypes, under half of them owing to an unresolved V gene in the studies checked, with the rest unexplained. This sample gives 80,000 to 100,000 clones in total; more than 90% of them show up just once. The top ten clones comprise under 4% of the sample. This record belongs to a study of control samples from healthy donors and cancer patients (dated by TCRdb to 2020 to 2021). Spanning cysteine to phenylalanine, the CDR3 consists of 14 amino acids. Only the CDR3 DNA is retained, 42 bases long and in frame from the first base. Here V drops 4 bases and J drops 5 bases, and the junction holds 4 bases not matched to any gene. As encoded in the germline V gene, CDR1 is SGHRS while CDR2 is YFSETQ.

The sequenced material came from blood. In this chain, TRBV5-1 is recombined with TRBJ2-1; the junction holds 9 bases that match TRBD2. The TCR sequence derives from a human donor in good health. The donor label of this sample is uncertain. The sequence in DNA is TGCGCCAGCAGCGTGGCGGGGGGGAACAATGAGCAGTTCTTC. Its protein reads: CASSVAGGNNEQFF.